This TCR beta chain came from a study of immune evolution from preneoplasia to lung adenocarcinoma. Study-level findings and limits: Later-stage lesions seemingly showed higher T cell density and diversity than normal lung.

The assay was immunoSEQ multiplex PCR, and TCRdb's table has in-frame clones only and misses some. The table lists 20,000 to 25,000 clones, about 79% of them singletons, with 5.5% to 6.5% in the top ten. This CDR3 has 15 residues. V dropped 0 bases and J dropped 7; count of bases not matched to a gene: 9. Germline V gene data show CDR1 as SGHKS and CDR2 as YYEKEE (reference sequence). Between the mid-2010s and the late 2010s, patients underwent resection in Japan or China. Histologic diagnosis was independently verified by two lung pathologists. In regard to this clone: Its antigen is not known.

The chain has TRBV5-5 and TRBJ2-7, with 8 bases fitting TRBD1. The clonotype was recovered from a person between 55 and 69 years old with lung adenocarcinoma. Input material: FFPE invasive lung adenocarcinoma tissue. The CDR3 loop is CASSLGQGSRVEQYF. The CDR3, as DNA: TGTGCCAGCAGCTTGGGACAGGGGAGCCGCGTAGAGCAGTACTTC.